One sample yielded the 3 T cell receptor beta chains listed below, sequenced in a study of T-cell memory formation after mild COVID-19. TCRdb reprocessed the 5' RACE reads with MiXCR, giving one entry per CDR3 protein. The sample carries some 190,000 distinct CDR3 sequences, around 20% recorded once. Specimen: PBMCs or a T cell subset sorted from them (not recorded which). The receptor set was obtained from an adult woman who had mild COVID-19 (a few samples of this study predate the infection). Cell type and time point are not known.

The count of this clonotype is one. This sequence joins TRBV6-5 and TRBJ1-4; 7 nucleotides line up with TRBD1. The CDR3 runs 13 residues. Germline CDR1 and CDR2: MNHEY and SVGAGI. J lost 4 bases, V lost 6 bases, and 2 bases had no gene match. CDR3 DNA: TGTGCCAGCAGCCGACAGGGTAATGAAAAACTGTTTTTT. Translated, it gives CASSRQGNEKLFF.

This clonotype was seen only a few times. This sequence joins TRBV7-8 and TRBJ1-2; D perhaps matches TRBD1 (6 bases). Germline V gene sequence: CDR1 SGHVS, CDR2 FQNEAQ. With 1 base removed from V and 0 bases from J, the gap between germline ends came to 12 bases. The CDR3 is 16 residues long. CDR3 protein: CASSLGTARTNYGYTF. Here the CDR3 DNA reads TGTGCCAGCAGCTTAGGGACAGCCAGAACTAACTATGGCTACACCTTC.

This clonotype was seen a few times. The chain couples TRBV12-3 or TRBV12-4 to TRBJ2-2, with TRBD1 as a possible D gene (6 bases). The CDR3 extends over 15 amino acids. The germline V and J ends were trimmed by 3 bases and 5 bases, with 13 bases remaining between them. In nucleotides, the CDR3 is TGTGCCAGCAGTTTTGGGCAGGGGAGTACCGGGGAGCTGTTTTTT. Translation gives CASSFGQGSTGELFF.